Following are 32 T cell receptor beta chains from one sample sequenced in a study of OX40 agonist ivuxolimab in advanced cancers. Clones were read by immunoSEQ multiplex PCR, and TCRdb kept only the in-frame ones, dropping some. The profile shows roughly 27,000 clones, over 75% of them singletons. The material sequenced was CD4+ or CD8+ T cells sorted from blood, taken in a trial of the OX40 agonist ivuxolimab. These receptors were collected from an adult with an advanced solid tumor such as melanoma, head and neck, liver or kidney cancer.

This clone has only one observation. CDR3 residues: CASSYSLGGTEAFF. The CDR3 DNA is TGTGCCAGCAGTTACTCGTTAGGTGGGACTGAAGCTTTCTTT. V gene TRBV6-5 combines with J gene TRBJ1-1; no clear D. The CDR3 is 14 residues long. V lost 0 bases and J lost 5, with 10 bases in between. CDR1 is MNHEY, CDR2 SVGAGI, per germline.

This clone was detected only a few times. CDR3 in amino acids: CASSAGVGNQPQHF. Written as DNA, the CDR3 is TGTGCCAGCAGTGCAGGGGTTGGCAATCAGCCCCAGCATTTT. This chain connects TRBV2 to TRBJ1-5, with a weak D call TRBD1 (6 bases). V was shortened by 4 bases and J by 2 bases, with 9 bases between the two germline ends. CDR1 SNHLY and CDR2 FYNNEI come from the germline V gene. The CDR3 totals 14 residues.

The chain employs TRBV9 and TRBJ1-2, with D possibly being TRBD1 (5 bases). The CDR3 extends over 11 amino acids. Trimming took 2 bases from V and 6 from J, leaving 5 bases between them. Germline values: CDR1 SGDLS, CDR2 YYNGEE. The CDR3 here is CASSVGDGYTF. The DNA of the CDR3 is TGTGCCAGCAGCGTGGGGGATGGCTACACCTTC.

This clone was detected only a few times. CDR3 amino acids: CASNSIEKETQYF. Written as DNA, the CDR3 is TGCGCCAGCAACTCCATCGAGAAAGAGACCCAGTACTTC. J is TRBJ2-5 and V is TRBV5-1; D unresolved. Germline CDR1 is SGHRS and CDR2 is YFSETQ. Between the trimmed V and J ends, which lost 6 bases and 3 bases, there was a span of 12 bases. This CDR3 is built from 13 residues.

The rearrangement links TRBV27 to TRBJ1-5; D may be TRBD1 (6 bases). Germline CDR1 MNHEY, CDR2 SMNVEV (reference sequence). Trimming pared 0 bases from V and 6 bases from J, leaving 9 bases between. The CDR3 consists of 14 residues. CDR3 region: CASSLSGGGQPQHF. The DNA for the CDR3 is TGTGCCAGCAGTTTATCCGGGGGCGGTCAGCCCCAGCATTTT.

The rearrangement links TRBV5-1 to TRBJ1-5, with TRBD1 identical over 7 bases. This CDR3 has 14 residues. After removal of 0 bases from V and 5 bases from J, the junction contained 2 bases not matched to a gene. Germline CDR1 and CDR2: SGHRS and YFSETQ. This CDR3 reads CASSLGDSYQPQHF. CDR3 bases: TGCGCCAGCAGCTTGGGGGACAGCTATCAGCCCCAGCATTTT.

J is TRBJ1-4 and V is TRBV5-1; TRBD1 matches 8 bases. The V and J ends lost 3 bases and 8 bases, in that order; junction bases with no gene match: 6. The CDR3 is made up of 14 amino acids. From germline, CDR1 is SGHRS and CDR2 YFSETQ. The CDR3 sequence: CASSSQGAEEKLFF. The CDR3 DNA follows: TGCGCCAGCAGCTCTCAGGGGGCGGAGGAAAAACTGTTTTTT.

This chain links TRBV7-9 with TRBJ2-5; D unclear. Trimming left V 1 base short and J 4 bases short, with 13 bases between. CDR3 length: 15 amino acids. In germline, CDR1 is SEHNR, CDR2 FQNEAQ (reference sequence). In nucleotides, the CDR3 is TGTGCCAGCAGCTTAGGTGGCTCGCGAGGAGAGACCCAGTACTTC. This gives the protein CASSLGGSRGETQYF.

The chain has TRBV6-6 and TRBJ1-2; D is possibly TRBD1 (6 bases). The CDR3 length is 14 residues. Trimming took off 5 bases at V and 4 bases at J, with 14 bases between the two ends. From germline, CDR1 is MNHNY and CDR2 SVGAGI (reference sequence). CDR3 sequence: CASSPRTDGYGYTF. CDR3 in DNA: TGTGCCAGCAGTCCTCGGACAGACGGCTATGGCTACACCTTC.

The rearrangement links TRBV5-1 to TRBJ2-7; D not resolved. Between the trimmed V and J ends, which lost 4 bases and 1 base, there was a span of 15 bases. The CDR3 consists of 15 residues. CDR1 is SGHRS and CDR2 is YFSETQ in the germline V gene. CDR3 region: CASSPTGSRSYEQYF. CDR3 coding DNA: TGCGCCAGCAGCCCCACCGGATCGCGGTCCTACGAGCAGTACTTC.

CDR3 in DNA: TGTGCCAGTAGTATGTCAGGACAGAGCAATCAGCCCCAGCATTTT. Amino acid sequence: CASSMSGQSNQPQHF. The V call is TRBV19, the J call TRBJ1-5, with D possibly TRBD1 on 6 matching bases. Germline V gives CDR1 LNHDA, CDR2 SQIVND (reference sequence). The CDR3 consists of 15 residues. Trimming stripped 3 bases from V and 1 base from J, with 10 bases between.

CDR3 bases: TGTGCCAGCAGTGACCTGGGACAGGGGCTCTATGGCTACACCTTC. This codes for CASSDLGQGLYGYTF. V gene TRBV25-1 combines with J gene TRBJ1-2, with 10 nucleotides matching TRBD1. The germline V gene has CDR1 MGHDK and CDR2 SYGVNS. The CDR3 has 15 amino acids. V lost 3 bases and J lost 4; bases outside the gene matches: 5.

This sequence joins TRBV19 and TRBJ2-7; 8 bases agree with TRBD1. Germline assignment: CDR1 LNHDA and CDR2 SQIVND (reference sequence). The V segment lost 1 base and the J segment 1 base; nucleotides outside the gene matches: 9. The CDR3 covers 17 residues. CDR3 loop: CASSIVGGQGISYEQYF. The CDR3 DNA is TGTGCCAGTAGTATAGTAGGAGGACAGGGAATTTCCTACGAGCAGTACTTC.

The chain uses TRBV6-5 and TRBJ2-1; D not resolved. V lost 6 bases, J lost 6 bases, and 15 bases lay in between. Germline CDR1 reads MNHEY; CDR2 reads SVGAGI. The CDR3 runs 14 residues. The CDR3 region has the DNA TGTGCCAGCAGCGTAGTGGGTCCCCCCAATGAGCAGTTCTTC. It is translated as CASSVVGPPNEQFF.

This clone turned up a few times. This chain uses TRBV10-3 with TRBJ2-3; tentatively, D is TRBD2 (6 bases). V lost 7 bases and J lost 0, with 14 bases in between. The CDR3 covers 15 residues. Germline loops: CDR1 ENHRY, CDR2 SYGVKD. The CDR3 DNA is TGTGCCATCAAGGAGGGGTCCCTTAGCACAGATACGCAGTATTTT. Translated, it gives CAIKEGSLSTDTQYF.

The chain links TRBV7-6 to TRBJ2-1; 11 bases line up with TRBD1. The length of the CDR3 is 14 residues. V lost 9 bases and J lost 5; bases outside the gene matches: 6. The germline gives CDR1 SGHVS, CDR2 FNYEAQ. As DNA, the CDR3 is TGTGCCAGTTCCGGGACAGGGGGGGACAATGAGCAGTTCTTC. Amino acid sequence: CASSGTGGDNEQFF.

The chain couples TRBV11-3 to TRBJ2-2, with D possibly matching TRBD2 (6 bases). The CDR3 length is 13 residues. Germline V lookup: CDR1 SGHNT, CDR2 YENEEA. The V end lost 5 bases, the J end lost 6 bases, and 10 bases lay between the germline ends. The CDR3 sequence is CASSPRDSGELFF. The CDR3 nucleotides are TGTGCCAGCAGCCCTCGGGACTCCGGGGAGCTGTTTTTT.

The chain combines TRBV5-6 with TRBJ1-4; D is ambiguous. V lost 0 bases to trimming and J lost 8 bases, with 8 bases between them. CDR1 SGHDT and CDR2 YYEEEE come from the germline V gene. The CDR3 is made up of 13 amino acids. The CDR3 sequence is CASSLGLEEKLFF. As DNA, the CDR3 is TGTGCCAGCAGCTTGGGGTTAGAGGAAAAACTGTTTTTT.

CDR3 amino acids: CASSLEQGGSSYNEQFF. CDR3 bases: TGTGCCAGCAGTTTGGAACAGGGGGGGAGCTCCTACAATGAGCAGTTCTTC. The chain uses TRBV28 and TRBJ2-1, with D possibly matching TRBD1 (8 bases). There are 17 residues in the CDR3. V lost 3 bases and J lost 0, with 15 bases in between. Germline V gene data show CDR1 as MDHEN and CDR2 as SYDVKM.

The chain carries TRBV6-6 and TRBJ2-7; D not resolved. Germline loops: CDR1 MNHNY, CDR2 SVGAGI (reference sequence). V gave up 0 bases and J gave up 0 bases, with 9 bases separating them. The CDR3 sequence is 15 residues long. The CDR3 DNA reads TGTGCCAGCAGTTACTCATTATTAACCTCCTACGAGCAGTACTTC. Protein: CASSYSLLTSYEQYF.

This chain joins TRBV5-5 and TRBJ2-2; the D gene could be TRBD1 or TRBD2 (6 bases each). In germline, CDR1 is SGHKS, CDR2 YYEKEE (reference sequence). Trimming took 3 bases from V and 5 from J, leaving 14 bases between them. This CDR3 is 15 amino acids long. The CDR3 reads CASSSPGAITGELFF. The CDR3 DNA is TGTGCCAGCAGCTCACCGGGGGCGATTACCGGGGAGCTGTTTTTT.

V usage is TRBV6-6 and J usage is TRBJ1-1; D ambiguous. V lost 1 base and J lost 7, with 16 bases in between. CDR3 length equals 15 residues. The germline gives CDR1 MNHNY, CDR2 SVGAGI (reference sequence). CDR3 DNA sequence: TGTGCCAGCAGTTACTTGGGTTTGGGGTTGGGTGAAGCTTTCTTT. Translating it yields CASSYLGLGLGEAFF.

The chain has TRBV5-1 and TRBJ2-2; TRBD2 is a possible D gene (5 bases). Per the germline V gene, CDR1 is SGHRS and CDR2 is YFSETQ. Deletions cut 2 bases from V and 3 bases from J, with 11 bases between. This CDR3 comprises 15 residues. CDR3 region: CASSFRGWDTGELFF. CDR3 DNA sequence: TGCGCCAGCAGCTTCCGGGGATGGGACACCGGGGAGCTGTTTTTT.

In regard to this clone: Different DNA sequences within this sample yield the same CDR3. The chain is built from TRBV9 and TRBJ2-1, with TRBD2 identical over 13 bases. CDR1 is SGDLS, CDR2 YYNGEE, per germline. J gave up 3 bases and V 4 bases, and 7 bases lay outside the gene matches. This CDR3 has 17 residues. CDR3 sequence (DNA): TGTGCCAGCAGCCCTCGACTAGCGGGGGGCTTCTACAATGAGCAGTTCTTC. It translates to CASSPRLAGGFYNEQFF.

CDR3 region: CASSLEDSDEQYF. The CDR3, as DNA: TGTGCCAGCAGCTTAGAGGACAGCGACGAGCAGTACTTC. The chain carries TRBV7-9 and TRBJ2-7, with D tentatively TRBD1 (6 bases). The V end lost 1 base, the J end lost 5 bases, and 9 bases lay between the germline ends. The CDR3 is made up of 13 amino acids. CDR1 and CDR2 from the germline V gene are SEHNR and FQNEAQ (reference sequence).

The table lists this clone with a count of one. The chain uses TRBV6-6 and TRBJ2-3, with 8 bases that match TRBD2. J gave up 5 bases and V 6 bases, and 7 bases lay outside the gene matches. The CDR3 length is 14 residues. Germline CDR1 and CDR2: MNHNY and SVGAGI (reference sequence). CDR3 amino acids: CASSRGGLIDTQYF. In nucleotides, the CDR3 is TGTGCCAGCAGCCGGGGGGGGCTTATAGATACGCAGTATTTT.

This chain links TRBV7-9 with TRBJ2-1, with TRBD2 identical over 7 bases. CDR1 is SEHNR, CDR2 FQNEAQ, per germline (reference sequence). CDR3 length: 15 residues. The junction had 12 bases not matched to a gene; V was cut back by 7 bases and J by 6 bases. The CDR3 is CASNFWAGVRNEQFF. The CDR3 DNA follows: TGTGCCAGCAATTTCTGGGCGGGGGTTCGCAATGAGCAGTTCTTC.

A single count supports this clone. The CDR3 loop reads CASSLPVAGARPQHF. In nucleotides, the CDR3 is TGTGCCAGCAGCTTACCCGTCGCCGGAGCGCGACCCCAGCATTTT. The J gene is TRBJ1-5, the V gene TRBV28; D uncertain. V was trimmed by 6 bases and J by 10 bases, leaving 22 bases between them. The CDR3 is made up of 15 amino acids. Looked up from germline, CDR1 is MDHEN and CDR2 is SYDVKM.

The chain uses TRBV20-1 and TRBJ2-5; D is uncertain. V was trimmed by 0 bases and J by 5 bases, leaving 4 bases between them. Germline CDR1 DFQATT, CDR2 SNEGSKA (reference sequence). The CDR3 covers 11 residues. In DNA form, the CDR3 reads TGCAGTGCTAGAGATGGGGAGACCCAGTACTTC. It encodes CSARDGETQYF.

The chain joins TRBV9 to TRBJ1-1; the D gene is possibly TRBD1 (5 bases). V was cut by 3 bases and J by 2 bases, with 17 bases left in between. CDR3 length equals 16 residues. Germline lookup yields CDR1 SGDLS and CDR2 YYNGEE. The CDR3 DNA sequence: TGTGCCAGCAGCGGGGGGGACTTAAGGGCCAACACTGAAGCTTTCTTT. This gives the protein CASSGGDLRANTEAFF.

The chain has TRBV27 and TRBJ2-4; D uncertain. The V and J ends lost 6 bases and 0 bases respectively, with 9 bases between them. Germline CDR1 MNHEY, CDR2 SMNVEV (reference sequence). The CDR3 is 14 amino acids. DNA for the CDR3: TGTGCCAGCAGCGCGATCCTAGCCAAAAACATTCAGTACTTC. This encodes CASSAILAKNIQYF.

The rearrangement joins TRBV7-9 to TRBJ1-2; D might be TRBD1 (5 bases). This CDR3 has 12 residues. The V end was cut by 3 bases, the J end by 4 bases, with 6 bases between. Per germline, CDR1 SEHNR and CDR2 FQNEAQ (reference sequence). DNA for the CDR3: TGTGCCAGCAGCTTGGGGGTCTATGGCTACACCTTC. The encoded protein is CASSLGVYGYTF.